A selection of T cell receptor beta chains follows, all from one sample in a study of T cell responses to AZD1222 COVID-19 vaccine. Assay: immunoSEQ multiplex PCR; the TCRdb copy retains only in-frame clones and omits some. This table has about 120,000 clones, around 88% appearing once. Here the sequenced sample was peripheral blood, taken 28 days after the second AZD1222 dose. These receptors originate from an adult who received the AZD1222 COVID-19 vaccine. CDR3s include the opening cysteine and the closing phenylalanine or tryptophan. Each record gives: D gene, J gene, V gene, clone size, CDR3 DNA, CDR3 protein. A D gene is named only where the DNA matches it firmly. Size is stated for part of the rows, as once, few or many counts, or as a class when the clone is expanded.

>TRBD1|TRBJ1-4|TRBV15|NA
TGTGCCACCGAGACGGGACAGGGGTATGAAAAACTGTTTTTT
CATETGQGYEKLFF
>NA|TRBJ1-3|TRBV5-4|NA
TGTGCCAGCGGACTGGCCTCTGGAAACACCATATATTTT
CASGLASGNTIYF
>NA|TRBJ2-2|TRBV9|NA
TGTGCCAGCAGCATTCGACAGGTTAACACCGGGGAGCTGTTTTTT
CASSIRQVNTGELFF
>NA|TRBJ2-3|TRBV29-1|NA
TGCAGCTTCCTTCGACAGTCTAGCACAGATACGCAGTATTTT
CSFLRQSSTDTQYF
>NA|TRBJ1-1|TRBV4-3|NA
TGCGCCAGCAGCCAAGATGAGTCGTGGGGCGGTGAAGCTTTCTTT
CASSQDESWGGEAFF
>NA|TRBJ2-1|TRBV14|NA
TGTGCCAGCAGCCAAGGTCTTGAGCAGTTCTTC
CASSQGLEQFF
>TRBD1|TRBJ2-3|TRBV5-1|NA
TGCGCCAGCAGCATCCAGGGGGCAACAGATACGCAGTATTTT
CASSIQGATDTQYF
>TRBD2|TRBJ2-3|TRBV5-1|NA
TGCGCCAGCAGCCTGGGGGCTAGCGGGGGGGCAGATACGCAGTATTTT
CASSLGASGGADTQYF
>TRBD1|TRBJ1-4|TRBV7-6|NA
TGTGCCAGCAGCCAAGGGTCACAGGGGGCGTATGAAAAACTGTTTTTT
CASSQGSQGAYEKLFF
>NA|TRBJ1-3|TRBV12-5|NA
TGTGCTAGTGGTTTGGTAGGGGCCTCTGGAAACACCATATATTTT
CASGLVGASGNTIYF
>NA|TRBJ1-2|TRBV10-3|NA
TGTGCCATCAGTGGGGACTCCTCGGGGGACAATGGCTACACCTTC
CAISGDSSGDNGYTF
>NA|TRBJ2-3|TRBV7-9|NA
TGTGCCAGCAGCTTCTCCGGGCGGACTAGCACAGATACGCAGTATTTT
CASSFSGRTSTDTQYF
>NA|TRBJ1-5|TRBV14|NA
TGTGCCAGCAGCCAGTACAGTGGGCAGCCCCAGCATTTT
CASSQYSGQPQHF
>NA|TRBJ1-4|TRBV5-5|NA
TGTGCCAGCGCCTCAGGACAAACTAATGAAAAACTGTTTTTT
CASASGQTNEKLFF
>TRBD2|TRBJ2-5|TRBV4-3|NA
TGCGCCAGCAGCCAAGATGGCGGGGGGGCCTTAGAGACCCAGTACTTC
CASSQDGGGALETQYF
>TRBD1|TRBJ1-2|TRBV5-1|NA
TGCGCCAGCAGCTTGCTACAGGGGGCCTATGGCTACACCTTC
CASSLLQGAYGYTF
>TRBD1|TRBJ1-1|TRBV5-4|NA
TGTGCCAGCAGCACCCGGACAGGGGCACACACTGAAGCTTTCTTT
CASSTRTGAHTEAFF
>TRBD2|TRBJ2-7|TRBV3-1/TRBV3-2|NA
TGTGCCAGCAGCCAAGGGCTAGCGGGGGTTTCCTACGAGCAGTACTTC
CASSQGLAGVSYEQYF
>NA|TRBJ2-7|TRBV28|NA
TGTGCCAGCAGTCCCCCCGGTAATACTCCCTACGAGCAGTACTTC
CASSPPGNTPYEQYF
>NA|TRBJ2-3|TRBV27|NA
TGTGCCAGCAGTTTCCTTCGGTTCACAGATACGCAGTATTTT
CASSFLRFTDTQYF
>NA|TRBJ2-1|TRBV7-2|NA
TGTGCCAGCAGCTTAAACTCCTACCGGGACACATCCTACAATGAGCAGTTCTTC
CASSLNSYRDTSYNEQFF
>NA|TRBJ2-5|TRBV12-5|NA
TGTGCTAGTGGTTTGGGGGGCCTGGGTGAGACCCAGTACTTC
CASGLGGLGETQYF
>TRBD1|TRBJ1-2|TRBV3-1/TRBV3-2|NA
TGTGCCACCCTATCCCGGGACAGGGGAAGTAATGGCTACACCTTC
CATLSRDRGSNGYTF
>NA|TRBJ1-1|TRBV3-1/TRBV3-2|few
TGTGCCAGCAGCCCCTCCGGGGTTGGCGGGACTGAAGCTTTCTTT
CASSPSGVGGTEAFF
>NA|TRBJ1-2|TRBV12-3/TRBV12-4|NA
TGTGCCAGCAGTTTAGGGGGCTCCTATGGCTACACCTTC
CASSLGGSYGYTF
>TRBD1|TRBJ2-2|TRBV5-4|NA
TGTGCCAGCAGCGCGGGACAGGGGAACACCGGGGAGCTGTTTTTT
CASSAGQGNTGELFF
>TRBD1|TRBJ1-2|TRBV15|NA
TGTGCCACCAGCAGAGATCGGCAGGGGGGAGATGGCTACACCTTC
CATSRDRQGGDGYTF
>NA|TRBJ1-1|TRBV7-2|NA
TGTGCCAGCAGCTTAGGGCGGCACAAGCAGTTGAACACTGAAGCTTTCTTT
CASSLGRHKQLNTEAFF
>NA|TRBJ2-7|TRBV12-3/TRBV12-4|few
TGTGCCAGCAGTTTACGGCAGGGGGGCGAGCAGTACTTC
CASSLRQGGEQYF
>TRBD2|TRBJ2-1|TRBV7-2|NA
TGTGCCAGCAGCTTAGAAACTAGCGGGTGGAATGAGCAGTTCTTC
CASSLETSGWNEQFF
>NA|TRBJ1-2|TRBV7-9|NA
TGTGCCAGCAGCTTATTTCAGGGAGCCGCCTATGGCTACACCTTC
CASSLFQGAAYGYTF
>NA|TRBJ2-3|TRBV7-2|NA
TGTGCCAGCAGCCGGTCCTACACAGATACGCAGTATTTT
CASSRSYTDTQYF
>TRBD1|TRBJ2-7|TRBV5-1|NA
TGCGCCACCGCAATAGGACAGGGGGGGGACGAGCAGTACTTC
CATAIGQGGDEQYF
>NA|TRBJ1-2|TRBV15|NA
TGTGCCACCAGCCTAGGGGAGGGGGGGAACCCTAACTATGGCTACACCTTC
CATSLGEGGNPNYGYTF
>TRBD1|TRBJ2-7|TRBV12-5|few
TGTGCTAGTGGTTTGGTGAGACAGGGGGCCTACGAGCAGTACTTC
CASGLVRQGAYEQYF
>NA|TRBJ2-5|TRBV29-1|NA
TGCAGCGTTGTGATGGGGCAGACCCAGTACTTC
CSVVMGQTQYF
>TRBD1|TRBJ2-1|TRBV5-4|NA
TGTGCCAGCAGCCTCCTCACAGGGGGGACCAATGAGCAGTTCTTC
CASSLLTGGTNEQFF
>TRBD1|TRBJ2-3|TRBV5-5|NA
TGTGCCAGCAGCTTGGGACAGGGGAACAAAGATACGCAGTATTTT
CASSLGQGNKDTQYF
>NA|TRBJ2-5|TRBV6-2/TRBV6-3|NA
TGTGCCAGCAGCCGGACCCAAGAGACCCAGTACTTC
CASSRTQETQYF
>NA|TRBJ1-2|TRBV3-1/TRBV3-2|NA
TGTGCCAGCAGCCCGCCAGGCAGCGATGGCTATGGCTACACCTTC
CASSPPGSDGYGYTF
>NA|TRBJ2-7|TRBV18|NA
TGTGCCAGCTCACCACCGGTGGTACCACCCTCCTACGAGCAGTACTTC
CASSPPVVPPSYEQYF
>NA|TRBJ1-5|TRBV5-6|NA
TGTGCCAGCAGCTTGGCCGGAGGGCGGGATCAGCCCCAGCATTTT
CASSLAGGRDQPQHF
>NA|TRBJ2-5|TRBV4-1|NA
TGCGCCAGCAGCCCCCCCCCGGGGATCCAAGAGACCCAGTACTTC
CASSPPPGIQETQYF
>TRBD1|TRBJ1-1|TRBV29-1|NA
TGCAGCGCAGGGGGGACAGGGGCCACTGAAGCTTTCTTT
CSAGGTGATEAFF
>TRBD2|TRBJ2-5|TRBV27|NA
TGTGCCAGCAGTTTGGGAGGGGCCGGATGGGAGACCCAGTACTTC
CASSLGGAGWETQYF
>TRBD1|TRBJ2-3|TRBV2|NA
TGTGCCAGCAGTGAATGGACAGGGGACACAGATACGCAGTATTTT
CASSEWTGDTDTQYF
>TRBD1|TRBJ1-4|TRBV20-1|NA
TGCAGTGCTAGTGGACAGGCTAATGAAAAACTGTTTTTT
CSASGQANEKLFF
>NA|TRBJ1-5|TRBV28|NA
TGTGCCAGCAGTCAAGGGGGGGGCAATCAGCCCCAGCATTTT
CASSQGGGNQPQHF
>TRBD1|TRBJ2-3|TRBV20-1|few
TGCAGTGCTAGTCTAGCGCCGGGACAGGGGATCACAGATACGCAGTATTTT
CSASLAPGQGITDTQYF
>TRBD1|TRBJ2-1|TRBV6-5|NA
TGTGCCAGCAGACGGGACAGGGGCGGCAATGAGCAGTTCTTC
CASRRDRGGNEQFF
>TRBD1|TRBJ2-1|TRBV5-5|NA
TGTGCCAGCAGCGCGGGACAGGGGAGCTTTAAGCAGTTCTTC
CASSAGQGSFKQFF
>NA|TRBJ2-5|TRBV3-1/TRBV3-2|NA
TGTGCCAGCAGCCAGTATATGGTGGAGACCCAGTACTTC
CASSQYMVETQYF
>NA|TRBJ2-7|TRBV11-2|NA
TGTGCCAGCACCCAAACAGGGAACTACGAGCAGTACTTC
CASTQTGNYEQYF
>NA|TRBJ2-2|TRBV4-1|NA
TGCGCCAGCAGCCAACAGGGTTGGACCGGGGAGCTGTTTTTT
CASSQQGWTGELFF
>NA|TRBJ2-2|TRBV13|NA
TGTGCCAGCAGCCAGTCGGGACGGAACACCGGGGAGCTGTTTTTT
CASSQSGRNTGELFF
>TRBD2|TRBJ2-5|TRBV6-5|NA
TGTGCCAGCAGGACTAGCTCTATACAAGAGACCCAGTACTTC
CASRTSSIQETQYF
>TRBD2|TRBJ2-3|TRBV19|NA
TGTGCCAGTAGTATTCGCCCGGGGACTAGCCGCACAGATACGCAGTATTTT
CASSIRPGTSRTDTQYF
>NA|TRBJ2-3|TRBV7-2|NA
TGTGCCAGCAGCTTGGGGGGGGCTAGCACAGATACGCAGTATTTT
CASSLGGASTDTQYF